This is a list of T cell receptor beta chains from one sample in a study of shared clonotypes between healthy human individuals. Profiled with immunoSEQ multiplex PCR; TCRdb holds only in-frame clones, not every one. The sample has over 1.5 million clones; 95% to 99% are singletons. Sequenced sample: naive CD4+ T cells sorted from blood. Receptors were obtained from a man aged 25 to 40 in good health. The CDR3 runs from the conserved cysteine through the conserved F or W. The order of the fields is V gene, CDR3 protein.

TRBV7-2,CASSSGLALREQYF
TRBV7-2,CASSKGFANYGYTF
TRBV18,CASTQRARDSYEQYF
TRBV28,CASSRQGLVTEAFF
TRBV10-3,CAISESWTAGNTIYF
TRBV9,CASSVGLEKLAAYNEQFF
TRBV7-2,CASSPSLGRPQHF
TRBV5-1,CASSGGTSGSGYEQYF
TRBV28,CASSLRAYNQPQHF
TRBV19,CASSVDGQETQYF
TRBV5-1,CASSLVTSMYTEAFF
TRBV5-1,CASSLGRGLAEGSSYNEQFF
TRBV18,CASSPGRGRIYEQYF
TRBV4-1,CASSQASGNTGELFF
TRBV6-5,CASTQGRNTEAFF
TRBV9,CASSVGSGSRYEQYF
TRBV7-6,CASSLPFSLSDTQYF
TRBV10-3,CASGGHLSYEQYF
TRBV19,CASSRTSGGTDTQYF
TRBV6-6,CASTLQGGGRETQYF
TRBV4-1,CASSPGTAGTGSDTQYF
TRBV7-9,CASSTGTSIFDEQFF
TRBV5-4,CASSLGQTQYF
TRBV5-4,CASSPSTSTTNEKLFF
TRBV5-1,CASSLGTGLETQYF
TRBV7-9,CASSRQGREETQYF
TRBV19,CASQARGTGQVGKSEKLFF
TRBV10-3,CAISEGRDQETQYF
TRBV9,CASSDRLGQTMNTEAFF
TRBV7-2,CASSLGSGLDNNEQFF
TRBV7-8,CASSVEVIAGGPYEQYF
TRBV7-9,CASSLGGLADRNEQYF
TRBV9,CASKSSGGTSSTDTQYF
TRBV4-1,CASSQGLAGIYNEQFF
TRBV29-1,CSVERQTETQYF
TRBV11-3,CASSTDTLTGELFF
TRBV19,CASSAPSGRRDEQFF
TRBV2,CASSRTGSNYGYTF
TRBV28,CASRDSGAYNEQFF
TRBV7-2,CASSNSGASTDTQYF
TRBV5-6,CASQLRGFDQPQHF
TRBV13,CASSLTGGAYNEQFF
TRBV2,CASKGDRGEQYF
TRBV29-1,CSGVQASSTQYF
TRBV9,CASRGSGTFANTGELFF
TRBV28,CASRPFGTGNEKLFF
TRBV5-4,CASSSEGGMNTEAFF
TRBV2,CASSETGSGANVLTF
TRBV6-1,CASSEHWVSNQPQHF
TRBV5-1,CASSLLDTQYF
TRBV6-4,CASSQTGGTGYTF
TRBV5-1,CASSPPRGVEETQYF
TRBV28,CASSLNKLGGYTF
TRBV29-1,CSATGTSDNNEQFF
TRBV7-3,CASSSGQYNEQFF
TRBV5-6,CASSFRTGWNQPQHF
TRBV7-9,CASSLVGVFYEQYF
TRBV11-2,CASSLGGQGKINQPQHF
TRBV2,CASSRSHTTGELFF
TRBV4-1,CASSQGRTGVNEKLFF